Following are 30 T cell receptor beta chains from one sample sequenced in a study of blood T cell repertoires in COVID-19. Only in-frame clones appear in the TCRdb table, and some are missing; sequencing was by immunoSEQ multiplex PCR. The sample records about 300,000 clones, roughly 90% being singletons. Material: peripheral blood. The source of these receptors is a man aged 18 to 35 who had recovered from COVID-19.

The genes are TRBV6-1 and TRBJ1-6; no clear D. V was pared by 3 bases and J by 2 bases, with 11 bases between. CDR3 size: 16 residues. Germline CDR1 is MNHNS and CDR2 is SASEGT. The CDR3 nucleotides are TGTGCCAGCAGTGATCTTTCTACAGCCTATAATTCACCCCTCCACTTT. Protein: CASSDLSTAYNSPLHF.

Here the CDR3 reads CASSHPGDTDTQYF. The DNA for the CDR3 is TGTGCCAGCAGTCACCCTGGAGACACAGATACGCAGTATTTT. The gene calls are TRBV6-2 or TRBV6-3 and TRBJ2-3; D is unclear. Germline V gives CDR1 MNHEY, CDR2 SVGEGT. Trimming removed 5 bases from V and 2 bases from J, with 11 bases in between. The CDR3 has 14 residues.

This clone appeared a single time. The rearrangement uses TRBV4-2 and TRBJ1-6; D remains ambiguous. Deletions cut 2 bases from V and 13 bases from J, with 21 bases between. This CDR3 is built from 16 residues. Per the germline V gene, CDR1 is LGHNA and CDR2 is YNFKEQ. The CDR3, as DNA: TGTGCCAGCAGCCAATCGGAGACCGAGAGCCTACGGCCCCTCCACTTT. Its protein is CASSQSETESLRPLHF.

This chain links TRBV18 with TRBJ2-1, with 15 positions matching TRBD2. The V segment lost 6 bases and the J segment 10 bases; nucleotides outside the gene matches: 4. The germline CDR1 and CDR2 sequences are KGHSH and LQKENI. CDR3 length: 14 residues. This chain's CDR3 is CASSPGLAGGEQFF. CDR3 nucleotides: TGTGCCAGCTCGCCGGGACTAGCGGGAGGAGAGCAGTTCTTC. The full variable domain, rest sourced from reference TRBV18 and TRBJ2-1, is NAGVMQNPRHLVRRRGQEARLRCSPMKGHSHVYWYRQLPEEGLKFMVYLQKENIIDESGMPKERFSAEFPKEGPSILRIQQVVRGDSAAYFCASSPGLAGGEQFFGPGTRLTVL.

The chain combines TRBV11-2 with TRBJ2-7; maybe TRBD1 (6 bases). V was trimmed by 0 bases and J by 4 bases, leaving 10 bases between them. The CDR3 extends over 14 amino acids. CDR1 and CDR2 from the germline V gene are SGHAT and FQNNGV. CDR3: CASSLDNREYEQYF. For the CDR3, the DNA is TGTGCCAGCAGCTTAGACAACAGGGAGTACGAGCAGTACTTC.

The chain joins TRBV27 to TRBJ2-7, with 12 bases aligning to TRBD2. The CDR3 has 15 amino acids. Germline lookup yields CDR1 MNHEY and CDR2 SMNVEV (reference sequence). The V gene end was trimmed by 9 bases and the J gene end by 2 bases; junction bases not matched to a gene: 8. DNA for the CDR3: TGTGCCAGTCAAACTAGCGGGAGGCTGGCCTACGAGCAGTACTTC. Translated: CASQTSGRLAYEQYF.

This rearrangement joins TRBV20-1 to TRBJ1-4; a possible D gene is TRBD1 (5 bases). The CDR3 loop spans 13 amino acids. V was cut by 3 bases and J by 8 bases, with 13 bases left in between. CDR1 and CDR2 (germline): DFQATT, SNEGSKA (reference sequence). In DNA form, the CDR3 reads TGCAGTGCTAGTGAAGGGGCGGAGGAAAAACTGTTTTTT. Protein: CSASEGAEEKLFF.

CDR3 region: CATSISYGTGYGDTQYF. CDR3 bases: TGTGCCACCAGCATCAGCTACGGGACAGGCTACGGAGATACGCAGTATTTT. The rearrangement links TRBV15 to TRBJ2-3; TRBD1 aligns across 8 bases. Unmatched junction bases numbered 14, after V lost 4 bases and J lost 5 bases. The CDR3 extends over 17 amino acids. Per the germline V gene, CDR1 is LNHNV and CDR2 is YYDKDF (reference sequence).

The chain links TRBV3-1 (or the pseudogene TRBV3-2) to TRBJ2-7; D is unclear. The CDR3 has 13 residues. With 4 bases removed from V and 3 bases from J, the gap between germline ends came to 10 bases. Germline V gene data show CDR1 as LGHDT and CDR2 as YNNKEL (reference sequence). The CDR3 coding sequence is TGTGCCAGCAGCCTAGACCTAAACTACGAGCAGTACTTC. Encoded protein: CASSLDLNYEQYF.

This clone was recorded only once. V is TRBV6-5 and J is TRBJ1-6; 9 bases align to TRBD1. CDR1 MNHEY and CDR2 SVGAGI come from the germline V gene. With 6 bases clipped from V and 6 bases from J, the junction kept 3 bases outside the gene matches. This CDR3 comprises 14 residues. This chain's CDR3 is CASSATGGNSPLHF. CDR3 coding DNA: TGTGCCAGCAGCGCGACAGGGGGTAATTCACCCCTCCACTTT.

Concerning this clone: Other DNA sequences in the same sample also yield this CDR3. This rearrangement joins TRBV15 to TRBJ1-1; D is undetermined. Trimming cost V 0 bases and J 2 bases, with 10 bases left between them. CDR1 and CDR2 from the germline V gene are LNHNV and YYDKDF (reference sequence). The CDR3 has 15 amino acids. CDR3 protein: CATSRDRRGNTEAFF. The DNA for the CDR3 is TGTGCCACCAGCAGAGATCGAAGAGGCAACACTGAAGCTTTCTTT.

This chain connects TRBV7-2 to TRBJ2-5; D may be TRBD1 (5 bases). The V and J ends lost 3 bases and 1 base respectively, with 9 bases between them. CDR1 is SGHTA, CDR2 FQGNSA, per germline. The CDR3 loop spans 14 amino acids. As DNA, the CDR3 is TGTGCCAGCAGCTTGCAGGGTGTCCAAGAGACCCAGTACTTC. This codes for CASSLQGVQETQYF.

The rearrangement links TRBV7-9 to TRBJ2-1, with D maybe TRBD2 (5 bases). Germline values: CDR1 SEHNR, CDR2 FQNEAQ (reference sequence). There are 13 residues in the CDR3. The V end was cut by 1 base, the J end by 6 bases, with 7 bases between. The CDR3 coding sequence is TGTGCCAGCAGCTTAGGCGGGTTCAATGAGCAGTTCTTC. Protein: CASSLGGFNEQFF.

The chain links TRBV28 to TRBJ1-1; 10 bases are a match to TRBD1. The CDR3 has 13 amino acids. Per germline, CDR1 MDHEN and CDR2 SYDVKM. The V gene end was trimmed by 7 bases and the J gene end by 8 bases; junction bases not matched to a gene: 7. CDR3 sequence: CASTRQGAREAFF. Here the CDR3 DNA reads TGTGCCAGCACCAGACAGGGGGCCAGGGAAGCTTTCTTT.

This clone was seen a handful of times. Written as DNA, the CDR3 is TGTGCCAGCAGCTTAGCGTTTGGGACAGGGAGTCAGCCCCAGCATTTT. It specifies CASSLAFGTGSQPQHF. The V call is TRBV7-2, the J call TRBJ1-5, with 9 nucleotides matching TRBD1. This CDR3 is 16 amino acids long. The ends lost 0 bases at V and 6 bases at J; junction bases unmatched: 6. Germline values: CDR1 SGHTA, CDR2 FQGNSA.

The V call is TRBV7-8, the J call TRBJ2-7; a weak D match, TRBD1 (6 bases). The germline gives CDR1 SGHVS, CDR2 FQNEAQ. The length of the CDR3 is 16 residues. The V and J ends lost 5 bases and 0 bases respectively, with 17 bases between them. In nucleotides, the CDR3 is TGTGCCAGCAGCACTAAAAAACAGGGAAGCTCCTACGAGCAGTACTTC. It encodes CASSTKKQGSSYEQYF.

This chain connects TRBV3-1 (or the pseudogene TRBV3-2) to TRBJ1-1, with D possibly TRBD1 on 6 matching bases. Trimming shortened V by 4 bases and J by 5 bases, and 8 bases separated the two germline ends. CDR3 length equals 12 residues. Germline CDR1 and CDR2: LGHDT and YNNKEL (reference sequence). The CDR3 loop reads CASSLGTTEAFF. CDR3 sequence (DNA): TGTGCCAGCAGCCTAGGGACAACTGAAGCTTTCTTT.

The rearrangement joins TRBV5-1 to TRBJ2-7; 7 bases map to TRBD2. The CDR3 length is 16 residues. The V gene's germline CDR1 is SGHRS and CDR2 YFSETQ. Unmatched junction bases numbered 8, after V lost 0 bases and J lost 2 bases. Written as DNA, the CDR3 is TGCGCCAGCAGCTTGGCCGCAAGCGGGGTGCCCTACGAGCAGTACTTC. It specifies CASSLAASGVPYEQYF. Filled out from reference TRBV5-1 and TRBJ2-7, the complete variable domain reads KAGVTQTPRYLIKTRGQQVTLSCSPISGHRSVSWYQQTPGQGLQFLFEYFSETQRNKGNFPGRFSGRQFSNSRSEMNVSTLELGDSALYLCASSLAASGVPYEQYFGPGTRLTVT.

The rearrangement links TRBV5-8 to TRBJ2-3, with 12 bases identical to TRBD1. Germline CDR1 SGHTS, CDR2 YDEGEE. CDR3 length: 16 residues. V gave up 5 bases and J gave up 4 bases; unmatched junction bases: 8. CDR3 sequence reads: CASSPSGQGAADTQYF. CDR3 sequence (DNA): TGTGCCAGCAGTCCCTCGGGACAGGGGGCAGCAGATACGCAGTATTTT.

V gene TRBV3-1 (or the pseudogene TRBV3-2) combines with J gene TRBJ2-7; 11 bases line up with TRBD2. V shed 3 bases, J shed 3 bases, and the junction held 7 bases outside the gene matches. The CDR3 extends over 16 amino acids. The germline V gene has CDR1 LGHDT and CDR2 YNNKEL (reference sequence). DNA for the CDR3: TGTGCCAGCAGCCATGCTGGGACTAGCGGTTACTACGAGCAGTACTTC. Amino acids: CASSHAGTSGYYEQYF.

The chain carries TRBV6-2 or TRBV6-3 and TRBJ2-1; perhaps TRBD1 as D (5 bases). This CDR3 has 15 amino acids. V dropped 0 bases and J dropped 9 bases, with 15 bases sitting between them. Germline V gene data show CDR1 as MNHEY and CDR2 as SVGEGT. CDR3 in amino acids: CASSYSDNPQGEQFF. CDR3 sequence (DNA): TGTGCCAGCAGTTACTCCGACAACCCCCAGGGTGAGCAGTTCTTC.

V gene TRBV7-9 combines with J gene TRBJ1-3; D is possibly TRBD1 (5 bases). Trimming shortened V by 4 bases and J by 6 bases, and 19 bases separated the two germline ends. Germline CDR1 and CDR2: SEHNR and FQNEAQ (reference sequence). The CDR3 covers 16 residues. The CDR3 region is CASSSGSAPGLNTIYF. CDR3 nucleotides: TGTGCCAGCAGCTCCGGGTCCGCCCCAGGGCTAAACACCATATATTTT. The full variable domain, its missing parts supplied by reference TRBV7-9 and TRBJ1-3, is DTGVSQNPRHKITKRGQNVTFRCDPISEHNRLYWYRQTLGQGPEFLTYFQNEAQLEKSRLLSDRFSAERPKGSFSTLEIQRTEQGDSAMYLCASSSGSAPGLNTIYFGEGSWLTVV.

A word on this clone: Additional DNA sequences in this sample encode the identical CDR3. The chain combines TRBV18 with TRBJ2-5; TRBD2 might be the D (6 bases). V lost 3 bases to trimming and J lost 2 bases, with 7 bases between them. The germline V gene has CDR1 KGHSH and CDR2 LQKENI. The CDR3 runs to 13 residues. CDR3 nucleotides: TGTGCCAGCTCACCGGCGGGGCAAGAGACCCAGTACTTC. Its protein product is CASSPAGQETQYF.

V is TRBV11-3 and J is TRBJ2-5, with D perhaps matching TRBD2 (6 bases). Per germline, CDR1 SGHNT and CDR2 YENEEA. The CDR3 contains 17 residues. V lost 4 bases to trimming and J lost 5 bases, with 23 bases between them. The CDR3 DNA reads as TGTGCCAGCAGCTCCGGCCGGAAGCAAGGAGGAGGGGAGACCCAGTACTTC. Protein: CASSSGRKQGGGETQYF. Combining the CDR3 with reference TRBV11-3 and TRBJ2-5 gives the whole variable domain EAGVVQSPRYKIIEKKQPVAFWCNPISGHNTLYWYLQNLGQGPELLIRYENEEAVDDSQLPKDRFSAERLKGVDSTLKIQPAELGDSAVYLCASSSGRKQGGGETQYFGPGTRLLVL.

This rearrangement joins TRBV6-5 to TRBJ1-1; TRBD1 might be the D (6 bases). This CDR3 comprises 15 residues. The V gene's germline CDR1 is MNHEY and CDR2 SVGAGI. The V end lost 5 bases, the J end lost 3 bases, and 16 bases lay between the germline ends. Here the CDR3 reads CASSTLQGRDTEAFF. In DNA form, the CDR3 reads TGTGCCAGCAGTACCCTTCAGGGGAGGGACACTGAAGCTTTCTTT.

The rearrangement links TRBV2 to TRBJ1-2; a possible D gene is TRBD1 (5 bases). The CDR3 consists of 12 residues. The V end was cut by 7 bases, the J end by 5 bases, with 11 bases between. From germline, CDR1 is SNHLY and CDR2 FYNNEI. CDR3 sequence reads: CASTGARYGYTF. In DNA, the CDR3 is TGTGCCAGCACTGGGGCCCGTTATGGCTACACCTTC.

The chain combines TRBV5-1 with TRBJ2-7, with D unresolved. The length of the CDR3 is 13 residues. Germline lookup yields CDR1 SGHRS and CDR2 YFSETQ. V gave up 0 bases and J gave up 2 bases, with 6 bases separating them. CDR3 sequence: CASSLDSPYEQYF. CDR3 sequence (DNA): TGCGCCAGCAGCTTGGACAGCCCCTACGAGCAGTACTTC.

This chain uses TRBV19 with TRBJ1-2, with TRBD1 matching 8 bases. This CDR3 region has 13 residues. Germline loops: CDR1 LNHDA, CDR2 SQIVND (reference sequence). V lost 9 bases and J lost 7; bases outside the gene matches: 10. The DNA of the CDR3 is TGTGCCAGCCGGGGGAACAGGGGGTTTGGCTACACCTTC. Residues: CASRGNRGFGYTF.

This clone showed up just once. The V gene is TRBV2, the J gene TRBJ2-5; D uncertain. The germline V and J ends were trimmed by 4 bases and 2 bases, with 5 bases remaining between them. Germline assignment: CDR1 SNHLY and CDR2 FYNNEI. The CDR3 is made up of 12 amino acids. CDR3 amino acids: CASSAEQETQYF. The DNA of the CDR3 is TGTGCCAGCAGTGCGGAGCAAGAGACCCAGTACTTC.

The rearrangement links TRBV5-4 to TRBJ1-2; maybe TRBD1 (5 bases). CDR1 and CDR2 from the germline V gene are SGHNT and YYREEE (reference sequence). The germline V and J ends were trimmed by 4 bases and 2 bases, with 9 bases remaining between them. The length of the CDR3 is 13 residues. CDR3 nucleotide sequence: TGTGCCAGCAGCGTAGACAGAAACTATGGCTACACCTTC. Protein: CASSVDRNYGYTF.